This is a list of T cell receptor beta chains from one sample in a study of T cells after yellow fever vaccination. Via MiXCR, TCRdb re-called the 5' RACE reads, giving one row per CDR3 protein. The data contain around 610,000 distinct CDR3 sequences, approximately 15% of them singletons. The sequences come from PBMCs, collected on the day of the yellow fever booster vaccination. The receptors were gathered from a man aged 30-40 years who received the YFV17D yellow fever vaccine. CDR3s include the opening cysteine and the closing phenylalanine or tryptophan. A D gene is named only where the DNA matches it firmly. Only some rows state a clone size, as once, few, many or a class for expanded clones.

v_gene,j_gene,abundance,d_gene,CDR3nt,CDR3aa
TRBV7-8,TRBJ2-2,.,.,TGTGCCAGCAGCTTATCAATCTTCAACACCGGGGAGCTGTTTTTT,CASSLSIFNTGELFF
TRBV10-3,TRBJ2-1,.,TRBD1,TGTGCCATCAGTGTTAAAGGGACAGGGGGTTCCTACAATGAGCAGTTCTTC,CAISVKGTGGSYNEQFF
TRBV6-1,TRBJ2-2,few,TRBD2,TGTGCCAGCAGCGAACAAGCGGGAGACGGAACCGGGGAGCTGTTTTTT,CASSEQAGDGTGELFF
TRBV12-3/TRBV12-4,TRBJ1-2,.,TRBD1,TGTGCCAGCAGTTTCGGACCGACAGGGGTTGGCTACACCTTC,CASSFGPTGVGYTF
TRBV20-1,TRBJ2-7,many,.,TGCAGTGCTAGTCGTCAAAACTACGAGCAGTACTTC,CSASRQNYEQYF
TRBV6-2/TRBV6-3,TRBJ2-2,.,TRBD2,TGTGCCAGCAGGCAGCGACTAGCGGGATTCACCGGGGAGCTGTTTTTT,CASRQRLAGFTGELFF
TRBV20-1,TRBJ2-2,few,.,TGCAGTGCTAGTGTGGCAGTCCGTGACGGGGAGCTGTTTTTT,CSASVAVRDGELFF
TRBV5-1,TRBJ2-4,many,TRBD1,TGCGCCAGCAGCCCTCTGGGACAGGGAGCCAAAAACATTCAGTACTTC,CASSPLGQGAKNIQYF
TRBV3-1,TRBJ2-7,few,.,TGTGCCAGCAGCAGGGAGAGTCACGACGAGCAGTACTTC,CASSRESHDEQYF
TRBV29-1,TRBJ2-7,few,TRBD2,TGCAGCGTTGGACTAGCGGGATTCTACGAGCAGTACTTC,CSVGLAGFYEQYF
TRBV12-3/TRBV12-4,TRBJ1-6,many,.,TGTGCCAGCAGCTCCACGAATTCACCCCTCCACTTT,CASSSTNSPLHF
TRBV3-1,TRBJ2-1,.,TRBD2,TGTGCCAGCAGCCAGAGCGGGATACGGATCACGAATGAGCAGTTCTTC,CASSQSGIRITNEQFF
TRBV18,TRBJ2-3,.,.,TGTGCCAGCTCACACACCCGCACCGGGACTAGCACAGATACGCAGTATTTT,CASSHTRTGTSTDTQYF
TRBV12-3/TRBV12-4,TRBJ1-1,few,.,TGTGCCAGCAGCTTATCTGGGGGGGGGTACACTGAAGCTTTCTTT,CASSLSGGGYTEAFF
TRBV20-1,TRBJ1-6,.,.,TGCAGTGCTAGGGAACAGGTTAATTCACCCCTCCACTTT,CSAREQVNSPLHF
TRBV5-1,TRBJ2-1,.,.,TGCGCCAGCAGCCTTAATGGAGGGCCATCCTACAATGAGCAGTTCTTC,CASSLNGGPSYNEQFF
TRBV5-1,TRBJ2-7,many,.,TGCGCCAGCAGTCCGGGGGACTACGAGCAGTACTTC,CASSPGDYEQYF
TRBV6-5,TRBJ2-3,few,.,TGTGCCAGCAGTTACAGGAGAGCCGGTGATACGCAGTATTTT,CASSYRRAGDTQYF
TRBV6-1,TRBJ2-7,.,TRBD2,TGTGCCAGCAGTACCGTAGCGGGAGGGCGGTACGAGCAGTACTTC,CASSTVAGGRYEQYF
TRBV18,TRBJ1-1,.,.,TGTGCCAGCTCACCACTTGGACCGAACACTGAAGCTTTCTTT,CASSPLGPNTEAFF
TRBV19,TRBJ2-1,few,.,TGTGCCAGCAGTCCCTTCTCGCGGTCCTACAATGAGCAGTTCTTC,CASSPFSRSYNEQFF
TRBV14,TRBJ2-1,.,TRBD2,TGTGCCAGCAGCGTCCTACAGGGAGTTAGGCTAGCGGGCAGCTCCTACAATGAGCAGTTCTTC,CASSVLQGVRLAGSSYNEQFF
TRBV14,TRBJ2-1,few,TRBD2,TGTGCCAGCAGCTCGTGGGAGGGCCATGAGCAGTTCTTC,CASSSWEGHEQFF
TRBV3-1,TRBJ2-7,.,.,TGTGCCAGCAGCCAACCCTCTTGGGGGCTAGCCTACGAGCAGTACTTC,CASSQPSWGLAYEQYF
TRBV11-2,TRBJ2-3,few,.,TGTGCCAGCAGCCCATTAGGTTGGGGTCACGGAACAGATACGCAGTATTTT,CASSPLGWGHGTDTQYF
TRBV6-5,TRBJ1-5,.,TRBD1,TGTGCCAGCACGGGACAGGGCCCACGTCAGCCCCAGCATTTT,CASTGQGPRQPQHF